Listed below are T cell receptor beta chains from one sample, sequenced in a study of blood T cell repertoires in COVID-19. Generated by immunoSEQ multiplex PCR, the TCRdb table keeps only in-frame clones and is missing some. The sample includes about 440,000 clones, roughly 88% of them seen just once. Sequencing was performed on PBMCs or T cells enriched from blood (not recorded which). Receptors were obtained from a man younger than 35 who had recovered from COVID-19. The CDR3 runs from the conserved cysteine through the conserved F or W. The order of the fields is CDR3 protein, CDR3 DNA, J gene, D gene, V gene, clone size. D genes are given only for firm matches. Clone size appears in some rows only: once, few, many, or a class for an expanded clone.

CATSDPGTSGIYNEQFF TGTGCCACCAGTGATCCCGGGACTAGCGGGATCTACAATGAGCAGTTCTTC TRBJ2-1 TRBD2 TRBV24-1 .
CATSDETGTGSGELFF TGTGCCACCAGTGATGAGACCGGGACAGGGTCCGGGGAGCTGTTTTTT TRBJ2-2 TRBD1 TRBV24-1 .
CASSQRAVGGYTF TGTGCCAGCAGTCAGAGGGCGGTCGGAGGCTACACCTTC TRBJ1-2 . TRBV12-3/TRBV12-4 .
CASSWGASGSYEQFF TGTGCCAGTAGCTGGGGGGCTAGCGGGAGCTATGAGCAGTTCTTC TRBJ2-1 TRBD2 TRBV19 .
CASSWGVQGVAFF TGTGCCAGCAGTTGGGGGGTACAGGGGGTGGCTTTCTTT TRBJ1-1 TRBD1 TRBV27 .
CASSEGSTQYF TGTGCCAGCAGTGAGGGTAGCACCCAGTACTTC TRBJ2-5 . TRBV2 .
CASSDRPTHEAFF TGTGCCAGCAGCGACAGGCCGACTCATGAAGCTTTCTTT TRBJ1-1 . TRBV7-9 .
CASSLGGTANYGYTF TGCGCCAGCAGCTTGGGAGGGACAGCCAACTATGGCTACACCTTC TRBJ1-2 TRBD1 TRBV5-1 .
CASSLDGGAREQYF TGCGCCAGCAGCTTGGATGGGGGGGCGCGCGAGCAGTACTTC TRBJ2-7 . TRBV5-1 .
CASSQDLIVGEQFF TGTGCCAGCAGCCAAGATCTAATTGTCGGTGAGCAGTTCTTC TRBJ2-1 . TRBV14 .
CASWETGEKLFF TGTGCCAGCTGGGAGACTGGTGAAAAACTGTTTTTT TRBJ1-4 . TRBV25-1 .
CASSYSLLEKLFF TGTGCCAGCAGTTACTCCCTTCTAGAAAAACTGTTTTTT TRBJ1-4 . TRBV6-5 .
CASTDPSGRANEQFF TGTGCCAGCACCGACCCTAGCGGGAGGGCCAATGAGCAGTTCTTC TRBJ2-1 TRBD2 TRBV5-4 .
CASSLEAGGFNYGYTF TGTGCCAGCAGTTTAGAGGCGGGGGGGTTTAACTATGGCTACACCTTC TRBJ1-2 . TRBV27 .
CASSATGRNTEAFF TGTGCCAGCAGCGCGACAGGACGGAACACTGAAGCTTTCTTT TRBJ1-1 . TRBV7-3 .
CASSVGGLAPVTEQFF TGTGCCAGCAGCGTGGGGGGACTAGCGCCCGTTACCGAGCAGTTCTTC TRBJ2-1 TRBD2 TRBV9 .
CASSLSPSGRNEQFF TGTGCCAGCAGTTTATCCCCTAGCGGGAGGAATGAGCAGTTCTTC TRBJ2-1 TRBD2 TRBV27 .
CASATGRASNEKLFF TGTGCCAGCGCGACGGGGAGGGCTTCTAATGAAAAACTGTTTTTT TRBJ1-4 . TRBV28 .
CASSIPQNPWTGVGGAFF TGTGCCAGTAGTATACCCCAGAATCCCTGGACAGGGGTCGGCGGGGCTTTCTTT TRBJ1-1 TRBD1 TRBV19 .
CASGDRVIGYGYTF TGTGCCAGCGGGGACAGGGTAATTGGTTATGGCTACACCTTC TRBJ1-2 TRBD1 TRBV2 once
CASSRKMGQSSGNTIYF TGTGCCAGTAGTCGAAAAATGGGACAGTCAAGTGGAAACACCATATATTTT TRBJ1-3 TRBD1 TRBV19 .
CASSLAGSGAYYGYTF TGTGCCAGCAGCTTAGCGGGTTCAGGCGCCTACTATGGCTACACCTTC TRBJ1-2 . TRBV7-2 .
CASSPPTGGWSYGYTF TGTGCCAGCTCACCACCAACAGGGGGCTGGAGCTATGGCTACACCTTC TRBJ1-2 TRBD1 TRBV18 .
CASSEVGGNQPQHF TGTGCCAGCAGTGAAGTGGGCGGGAATCAGCCCCAGCATTTT TRBJ1-5 . TRBV6-1 .
CASNLQGRAFF TGTGCCAGCAACCTACAGGGTCGGGCTTTCTTT TRBJ1-1 . TRBV6-5 .
CSASGPGVAFF TGCAGTGCTAGTGGGCCCGGGGTAGCTTTCTTT TRBJ1-1 . TRBV20-1 .
CASSYSRPPGGYTF TGTGCCAGCAGTTACTCCAGGCCGCCTGGGGGCTACACCTTC TRBJ1-2 . TRBV6-5 .
CASSPDTEKLFF TGCGCCAGCAGCCCTGACACCGAAAAACTGTTTTTT TRBJ1-4 . TRBV10-1 .
CASSLEREQFF TGTGCCAGCAGCCTTGAGCGTGAGCAGTTCTTC TRBJ2-1 . TRBV27 .
CASSPEGQGGYTF TGTGCCAGCAGCCCAGAGGGACAGGGCGGCTACACCTTC TRBJ1-2 TRBD1 TRBV7-9 .
CASTKTGAQETQYF TGTGCCAGCACCAAGACAGGGGCCCAAGAGACCCAGTACTTC TRBJ2-5 TRBD1 TRBV5-5 .
CASSVPTGWTEGYTF TGTGCCAGCAGCGTACCGACAGGGTGGACTGAGGGCTACACCTTC TRBJ1-2 TRBD1 TRBV7-9 .
CASSARDYSNQPQHF TGTGCCAGCAGCGCGAGGGACTATAGCAATCAGCCCCAGCATTTT TRBJ1-5 . TRBV9 .
CASRTERTGELFF TGTGCCAGTAGGACAGAGAGAACCGGGGAGCTGTTTTTT TRBJ2-2 . TRBV19 .
CANRGDRGRSEAFF TGTGCCAATCGTGGGGACAGGGGGCGGAGTGAAGCTTTCTTT TRBJ1-1 . TRBV21-1 .
CASSLGDSGDEQFF TGCGCCAGCAGCTTGGGGGACTCCGGGGATGAGCAGTTCTTC TRBJ2-1 . TRBV5-1 .
CASSDGFNNEKLFF TGTGCCAGCAGTGATGGCTTTAATAATGAAAAACTGTTTTTT TRBJ1-4 . TRBV2 .
CASSVGGETQYF TGTGCCAGCAGCGTAGGAGGAGAGACCCAGTACTTC TRBJ2-5 . TRBV9 .
CASSQGQGANYGYTF TGTGCCAGCAGCCAAGGACAGGGGGCCAACTATGGCTACACCTTC TRBJ1-2 TRBD1 TRBV3-1/TRBV3-2 once
CASSPFSHSGTEAFF TGTGCCAGCTCACCATTTTCCCATTCGGGCACTGAAGCTTTCTTT TRBJ1-1 . TRBV18 .
CASSSRGSGAYNEQFF TGTGCCAGCAGCTCCAGGGGTAGCGGGGCTTACAATGAGCAGTTCTTC TRBJ2-1 TRBD2 TRBV7-3 .
CATSDIGDFMPNSPLHF TGTGCCACCAGTGATATCGGGGATTTTATGCCCAATTCACCCCTCCACTTT TRBJ1-6 . TRBV24-1 .
CASRSLAGTGVSYEQYF TGTGCAAGTCGCTCCTTAGCCGGGACAGGGGTTTCCTACGAGCAGTACTTC TRBJ2-7 . TRBV12-2 once
CASRTGTEAYGYTF TGCGCCAGCAGGACCGGGACAGAGGCCTATGGCTACACCTTC TRBJ1-2 TRBD1 TRBV5-1 .
CASSEGATGGPEAFF TGCGCCAGCAGCGAAGGGGCGACAGGGGGCCCTGAAGCTTTCTTT TRBJ1-1 TRBD1 TRBV5-1 once
CATMSETQYF TGTGCCACTATGTCTGAGACCCAGTACTTC TRBJ2-5 . TRBV24-1 .
CASSQEGGRGVNGYTF TGTGCCAGCAGCCAAGAAGGCGGGCGGGGGGTAAATGGCTACACCTTC TRBJ1-2 . TRBV3-1/TRBV3-2 .
CATLAVLNQPQHF TGTGCCACCCTAGCTGTGCTAAATCAGCCCCAGCATTTT TRBJ1-5 . TRBV6-5 .
CASSSSGRDTQYF TGTGCCAGCTCCTCTAGCGGGAGGGATACGCAGTATTTT TRBJ2-3 TRBD2 TRBV2 .
CASSLSGLYGYTF TGTGCCAGCAGTTTGTCAGGCCTTTATGGCTACACCTTC TRBJ1-2 . TRBV12-3/TRBV12-4 .